This T cell receptor beta chain was sequenced during a study of blood T cell repertoires in COVID-19. As for the study in general: In each case, the material was cDNA or gDNA derived from T cells, B-cell-depleted T cells, or PBMCs.

Repertoires were generated with immunoSEQ multiplex PCR, while TCRdb's copy carries only in-frame clones and drops some. Of fewer than 350,000 clones listed, around 90% were seen once; the top ten hold 3% to 4%. The CDR3 contains 14 residues. The V and J ends lost 3 bases and 0 bases respectively, with 8 bases between them. The V gene's germline CDR1 is PRHDT and CDR2 FYEKMQ (reference sequence). This clone was detected a few times. Followed longitudinally, the Seattle patients had been enrolled during active infection. This chain uses TRBV13 with TRBJ1-1, with D perhaps matching TRBD1 (5 bases). This clonotype was sampled from a woman aged 55-70 years with COVID-19, enrolled during active disease. Sequencing was done on a sample of peripheral blood. CDR3 in amino acids: CASSLTEMNTEAFF. CDR3 sequence (DNA): TGTGCCAGCAGCTTGACAGAAATGAACACTGAAGCTTTCTTT.